This TCR beta chain was identified in a study of OX40 agonist ivuxolimab in advanced cancers. Overall study context: Patients were dosed with the agonistic anti-OX40 (CD134) antibody ivuxolimab. Two cutaneous melanoma patients and one hepatocellular carcinoma patient, three in all, had partial responses. Study outcomes and limitations: Some patients without response likewise showed low normalized clonal expansion.

Concerning this clone: The target antigen is unknown.

CDR1 SEHNR and CDR2 FQNEAQ come from the germline V gene (reference sequence). The CDR3 covers 18 residues. J was trimmed by 0 bases and V by 4 bases; bases with no gene match: 5. TCRdb keeps only in-frame clones here, not all; method: immunoSEQ multiplex PCR. The sample consists of roughly 23,000 clones, 75% to 90% of them appearing once. The sequence derives from an adult with an advanced solid tumor such as melanoma, head and neck, liver or kidney cancer. The chain joins TRBV7-9 to TRBJ2-6, with 11 bases fitting TRBD1. The sequencing here drew on CD4+ or CD8+ T cells sorted from blood, taken in a trial of the OX40 agonist ivuxolimab. The CDR3 here is CASSSGQGAISGANVLTF. Here the CDR3 DNA reads TGTGCCAGCAGCTCCGGACAGGGGGCTATCTCTGGGGCCAACGTCCTGACTTTC.